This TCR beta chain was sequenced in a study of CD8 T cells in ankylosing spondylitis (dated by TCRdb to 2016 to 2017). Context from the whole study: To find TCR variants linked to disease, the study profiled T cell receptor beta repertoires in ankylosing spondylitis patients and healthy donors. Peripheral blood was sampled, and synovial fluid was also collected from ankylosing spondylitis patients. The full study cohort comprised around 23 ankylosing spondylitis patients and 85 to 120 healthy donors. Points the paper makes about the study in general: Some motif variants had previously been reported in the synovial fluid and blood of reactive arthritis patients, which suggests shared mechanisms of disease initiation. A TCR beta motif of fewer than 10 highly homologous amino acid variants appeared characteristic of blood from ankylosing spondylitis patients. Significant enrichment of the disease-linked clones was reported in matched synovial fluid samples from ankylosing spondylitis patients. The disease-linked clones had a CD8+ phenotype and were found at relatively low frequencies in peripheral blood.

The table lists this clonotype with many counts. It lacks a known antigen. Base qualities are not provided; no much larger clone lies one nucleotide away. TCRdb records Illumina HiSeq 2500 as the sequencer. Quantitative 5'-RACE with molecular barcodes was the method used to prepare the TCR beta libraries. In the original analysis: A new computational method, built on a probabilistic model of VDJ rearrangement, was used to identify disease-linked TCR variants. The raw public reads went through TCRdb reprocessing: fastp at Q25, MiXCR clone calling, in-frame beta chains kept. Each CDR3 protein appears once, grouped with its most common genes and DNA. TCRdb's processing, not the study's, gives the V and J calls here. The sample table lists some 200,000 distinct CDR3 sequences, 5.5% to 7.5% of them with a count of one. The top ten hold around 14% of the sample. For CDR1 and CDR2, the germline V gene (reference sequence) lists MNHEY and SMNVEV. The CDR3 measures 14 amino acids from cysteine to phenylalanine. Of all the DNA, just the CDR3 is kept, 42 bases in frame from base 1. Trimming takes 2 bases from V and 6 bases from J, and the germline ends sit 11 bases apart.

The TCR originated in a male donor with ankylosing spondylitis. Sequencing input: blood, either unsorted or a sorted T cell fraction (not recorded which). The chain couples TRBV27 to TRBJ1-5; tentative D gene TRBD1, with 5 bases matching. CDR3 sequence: CASSLVGTVQPQHF. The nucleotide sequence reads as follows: TGTGCCAGCAGTTTAGTAGGGACTGTTCAGCCCCAGCATTTT.